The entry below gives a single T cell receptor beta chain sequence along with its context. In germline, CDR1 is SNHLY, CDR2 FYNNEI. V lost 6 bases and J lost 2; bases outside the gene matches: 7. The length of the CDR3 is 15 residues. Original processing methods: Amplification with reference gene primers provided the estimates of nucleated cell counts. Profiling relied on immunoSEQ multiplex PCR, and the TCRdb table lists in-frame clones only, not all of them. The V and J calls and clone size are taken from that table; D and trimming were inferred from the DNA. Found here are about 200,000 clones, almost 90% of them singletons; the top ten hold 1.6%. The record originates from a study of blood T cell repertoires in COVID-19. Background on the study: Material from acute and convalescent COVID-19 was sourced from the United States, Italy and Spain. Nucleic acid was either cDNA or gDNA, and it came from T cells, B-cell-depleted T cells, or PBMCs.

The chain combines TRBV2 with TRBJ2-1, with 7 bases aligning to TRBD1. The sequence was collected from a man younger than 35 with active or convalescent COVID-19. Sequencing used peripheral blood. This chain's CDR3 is CASRADRATYNEQFF. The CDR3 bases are TGTGCCAGCAGGGCCGACAGGGCTACCTACAATGAGCAGTTCTTC. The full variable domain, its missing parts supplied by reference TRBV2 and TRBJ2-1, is EPEVTQTPSHQVTQMGQEVILRCVPISNHLYFYWYRQILGQKVEFLVSFYNNEISEKSEIFDDQFSVERPDGSNFTLKIRSTKLEDSAMYFCASRADRATYNEQFFGPGTRLTVL.